Sequencing of this T cell receptor (beta chain) was carried out in a study of T cell responses to AZD1222 COVID-19 vaccine. Sequenced by immunoSEQ multiplex PCR; TCRdb stores in-frame clones only, minus some. This sample has over 100,000 clones, with roughly 90% found just once. Germline-derived CDR1 and CDR2 are SNHLY and FYNNEI. The CDR3 has 14 amino acids. V lost 11 bases, J lost 1 base, and 17 bases lay in between. This clonotype was obtained from an adult in good health. The chain employs TRBV2 and TRBJ1-1; perhaps TRBD1 as D (5 bases). This specimen consisted of peripheral blood, obtained on day 0 of AZD1222 vaccination. The CDR3 region has the DNA TGTGCCTCCTCGAGAGGGACGGAGAACACTGAAGCTTTCTTT. Encoded protein: CASSRGTENTEAFF.